The clone carrying this T cell receptor (beta chain) was recorded a few times. Its antigen is not known. This specimen belongs to a study of read filtering for tumor transcriptome and immune sequencing. About the research overall: Among patients, approximately 17 were male and 14 female, aged about 40 to 90 (mean roughly 64). TCR-mapped reads were about 4 to 11 million with IR-seq versus about 75 to 1,400 with RNA-seq.

Regarding the study as a whole: About 81.9% of IR-seq clonotypes had a single read, yet these held 3% to 4% of reads.

The germline gives CDR1 WSHSY, CDR2 SAAADI. This CDR3 region has 16 residues. V was clipped by 6 bases and J by 3 bases, with 18 bases between them. The library was built from around 400 ng RNA with molecular barcoded adaptors for alpha/delta and beta/gamma chains. TCRdb called the reads again in MiXCR, with one record for every CDR3 protein. The table records about 93,000 distinct CDR3 sequences, approximately 21% of them present only once. The chain links TRBV10-2 to TRBJ2-4; D may be TRBD1 (6 bases). The specimen was a population of CD138-negative cells sorted from bone marrow. The TCR was taken from a donor over 35 with multiple myeloma. Here the CDR3 reads CASRGTLGNFKNIQYF. CDR3 DNA sequence: TGCGCCAGCAGGGGGACACTGGGTAATTTCAAAAACATTCAGTACTTC.